Listed below are T cell receptor beta chains from one sample, sequenced in a study of shared clonotypes between healthy human individuals. Produced via immunoSEQ multiplex PCR; TCRdb's table is partial and in-frame only. The sample contains around 550,000 clones, almost 97% of which appear only once. What was sequenced was naive CD4+ T cells sorted from blood. The source of these receptors is a woman aged 25 to 39 in good health. Both conserved end residues are part of each CDR3.

>TRBJ1-1|TRBV18
CASSPGQNTEAFF
>TRBJ2-5|TRBV14
CASSPLPGRGRETQYF
>TRBJ2-2|TRBV11-3
CASSWGFTGELFF
>TRBJ2-1|TRBV5-6
CASSSPGQSHNEQFF
>TRBJ1-1|TRBV21-1
CASSKDNLTQKWDTEAFF
>TRBJ1-2|TRBV28
CASSSPGQGALNYGYTF
>TRBJ2-7|TRBV6-6
CASSYSDSGGHEQYF
>TRBJ2-7|TRBV14
CASSRGGSRLVYEQYF
>TRBJ2-7|TRBV18
CASSQDGSYEQYF
>TRBJ1-2|TRBV6-5
CASRGPLHEDYGYTF
>TRBJ2-5|TRBV9
CASSVDSGVLGETQYF
>TRBJ1-1|TRBV6-4
CASSAGSVNTEAFF
>TRBJ2-3|TRBV25-1
CASSDWDGTDTQYF
>TRBJ2-1|TRBV7-2
CASSFSGQSNEQFF
>TRBJ2-7|TRBV18
CASSPILGDTAYEQYF
>TRBJ2-5|TRBV30
CAWRGVGTQYF
>TRBJ2-5|TRBV6-5
CASSVSGAQETQYF
>TRBJ2-1|TRBV5-1
CASSLGGPDEQFF
>TRBJ2-3|TRBV7-9
CASSLALGSTDTQYF
>TRBJ1-6|TRBV11-2
CASSPGGGTAYNSPLHF
>TRBJ2-4|TRBV5-1
CASSLWTGPENIQYF
>TRBJ2-7|TRBV7-9
CASSPVPRDRGPYEQYF
>TRBJ2-1|TRBV21-1
CASSKRPSKLIEPGYNEQFF
>TRBJ1-5|TRBV30
CAWRPGTGIYQPQHF
>TRBJ2-3|TRBV7-2
CASSLGLAGADTQYF
>TRBJ1-5|TRBV20-1
CSATDFGPQHF
>TRBJ1-6|TRBV28
CASRDHRLGSPLHF
>TRBJ2-1|TRBV6-1
CASSEFVRAGEQFF
>TRBJ2-7|TRBV5-1
CASSSSGSEQYF
>TRBJ2-1|TRBV6-5
CASSYSGGGLRGEQFF
>TRBJ1-5|TRBV28
CASSLLLGRDRTFSGQPQHF
>TRBJ2-1|TRBV28
CASRPSRGLGAYNEQFF
>TRBJ2-3|TRBV27
CASTRVRNTDTQYF
>TRBJ1-4|TRBV10-3
CATRAGEGGGNEKLFF
>TRBJ2-5|TRBV25-1
CASSLSGKETQYF
>TRBJ1-5|TRBV2
CASSGQGLGNQPQHF
>TRBJ1-5|TRBV28
CASSVGQTFQPQHF
>TRBJ2-1|TRBV19
CASSIAKAGSRGEQFF
>TRBJ1-2|TRBV7-9
CASSLVGGAYGYTF
>TRBJ2-7|TRBV25-1
CASSGRGEGRYEQYF
>TRBJ2-3|TRBV7-9
CASSSGARENTDTQYF
>TRBJ1-6|TRBV5-6
CASSKQGRNSPLHF
>TRBJ1-1|TRBV7-9
CASSLAARGEAFF
>TRBJ2-6|TRBV4-2
CASSQQSGKGFGANVLTF
>TRBJ1-1|TRBV9
CASSVFPGANTEAFF
>-|TRBV11-2
CASSLEDGVAASYEQYF
>TRBJ1-3|TRBV6-5
CASSQGTAGNTIYF
>TRBJ1-4|TRBV7-9
CASSWTGATNEKLFF
>TRBJ2-7|TRBV23-1
CASSQNGLADSYEQYF